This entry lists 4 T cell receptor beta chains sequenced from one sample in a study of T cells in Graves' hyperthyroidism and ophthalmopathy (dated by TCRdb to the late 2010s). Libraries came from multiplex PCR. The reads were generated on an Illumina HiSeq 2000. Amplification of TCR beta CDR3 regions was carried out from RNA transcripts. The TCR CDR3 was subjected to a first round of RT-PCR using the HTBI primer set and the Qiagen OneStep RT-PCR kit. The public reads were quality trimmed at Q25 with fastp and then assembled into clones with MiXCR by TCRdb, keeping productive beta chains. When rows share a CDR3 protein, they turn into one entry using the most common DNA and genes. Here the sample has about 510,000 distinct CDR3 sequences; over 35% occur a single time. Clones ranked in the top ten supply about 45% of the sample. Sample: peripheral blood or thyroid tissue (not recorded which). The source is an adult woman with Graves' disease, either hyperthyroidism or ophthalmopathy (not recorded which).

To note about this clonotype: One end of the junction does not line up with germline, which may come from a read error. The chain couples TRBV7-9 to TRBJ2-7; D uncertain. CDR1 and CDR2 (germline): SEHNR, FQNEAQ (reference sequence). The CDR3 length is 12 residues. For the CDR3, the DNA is TGTGCCAGCAGCGCTTGGCGTAGGGTCTTGAACTTC. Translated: CASSAWRRVLNF.

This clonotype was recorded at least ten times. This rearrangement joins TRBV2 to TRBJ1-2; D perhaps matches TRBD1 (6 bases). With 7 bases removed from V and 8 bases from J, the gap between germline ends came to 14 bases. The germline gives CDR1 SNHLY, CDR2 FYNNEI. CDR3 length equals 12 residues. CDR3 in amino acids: CASTPQGGGYTF. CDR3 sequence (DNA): TGTGCCAGCACCCCACAGGGAGGAGGCTACACCTTC.

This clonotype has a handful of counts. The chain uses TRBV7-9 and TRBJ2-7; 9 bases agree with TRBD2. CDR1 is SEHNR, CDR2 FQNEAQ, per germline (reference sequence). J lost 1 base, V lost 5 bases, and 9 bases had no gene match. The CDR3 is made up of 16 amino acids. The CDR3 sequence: CASSGPLAGLSYEQYF. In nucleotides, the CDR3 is TGTGCCAGCAGCGGCCCGCTAGCGGGGTTATCCTACGAGCAGTACTTC.

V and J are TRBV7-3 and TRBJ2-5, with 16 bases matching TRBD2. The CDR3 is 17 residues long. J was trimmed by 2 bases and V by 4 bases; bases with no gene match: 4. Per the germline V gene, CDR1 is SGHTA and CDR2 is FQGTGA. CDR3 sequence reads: CASSSGLAGGGQETQYF. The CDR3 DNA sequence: TGTGCCAGCAGCTCGGGACTAGCGGGAGGGGGGCAAGAGACCCAGTACTTC.